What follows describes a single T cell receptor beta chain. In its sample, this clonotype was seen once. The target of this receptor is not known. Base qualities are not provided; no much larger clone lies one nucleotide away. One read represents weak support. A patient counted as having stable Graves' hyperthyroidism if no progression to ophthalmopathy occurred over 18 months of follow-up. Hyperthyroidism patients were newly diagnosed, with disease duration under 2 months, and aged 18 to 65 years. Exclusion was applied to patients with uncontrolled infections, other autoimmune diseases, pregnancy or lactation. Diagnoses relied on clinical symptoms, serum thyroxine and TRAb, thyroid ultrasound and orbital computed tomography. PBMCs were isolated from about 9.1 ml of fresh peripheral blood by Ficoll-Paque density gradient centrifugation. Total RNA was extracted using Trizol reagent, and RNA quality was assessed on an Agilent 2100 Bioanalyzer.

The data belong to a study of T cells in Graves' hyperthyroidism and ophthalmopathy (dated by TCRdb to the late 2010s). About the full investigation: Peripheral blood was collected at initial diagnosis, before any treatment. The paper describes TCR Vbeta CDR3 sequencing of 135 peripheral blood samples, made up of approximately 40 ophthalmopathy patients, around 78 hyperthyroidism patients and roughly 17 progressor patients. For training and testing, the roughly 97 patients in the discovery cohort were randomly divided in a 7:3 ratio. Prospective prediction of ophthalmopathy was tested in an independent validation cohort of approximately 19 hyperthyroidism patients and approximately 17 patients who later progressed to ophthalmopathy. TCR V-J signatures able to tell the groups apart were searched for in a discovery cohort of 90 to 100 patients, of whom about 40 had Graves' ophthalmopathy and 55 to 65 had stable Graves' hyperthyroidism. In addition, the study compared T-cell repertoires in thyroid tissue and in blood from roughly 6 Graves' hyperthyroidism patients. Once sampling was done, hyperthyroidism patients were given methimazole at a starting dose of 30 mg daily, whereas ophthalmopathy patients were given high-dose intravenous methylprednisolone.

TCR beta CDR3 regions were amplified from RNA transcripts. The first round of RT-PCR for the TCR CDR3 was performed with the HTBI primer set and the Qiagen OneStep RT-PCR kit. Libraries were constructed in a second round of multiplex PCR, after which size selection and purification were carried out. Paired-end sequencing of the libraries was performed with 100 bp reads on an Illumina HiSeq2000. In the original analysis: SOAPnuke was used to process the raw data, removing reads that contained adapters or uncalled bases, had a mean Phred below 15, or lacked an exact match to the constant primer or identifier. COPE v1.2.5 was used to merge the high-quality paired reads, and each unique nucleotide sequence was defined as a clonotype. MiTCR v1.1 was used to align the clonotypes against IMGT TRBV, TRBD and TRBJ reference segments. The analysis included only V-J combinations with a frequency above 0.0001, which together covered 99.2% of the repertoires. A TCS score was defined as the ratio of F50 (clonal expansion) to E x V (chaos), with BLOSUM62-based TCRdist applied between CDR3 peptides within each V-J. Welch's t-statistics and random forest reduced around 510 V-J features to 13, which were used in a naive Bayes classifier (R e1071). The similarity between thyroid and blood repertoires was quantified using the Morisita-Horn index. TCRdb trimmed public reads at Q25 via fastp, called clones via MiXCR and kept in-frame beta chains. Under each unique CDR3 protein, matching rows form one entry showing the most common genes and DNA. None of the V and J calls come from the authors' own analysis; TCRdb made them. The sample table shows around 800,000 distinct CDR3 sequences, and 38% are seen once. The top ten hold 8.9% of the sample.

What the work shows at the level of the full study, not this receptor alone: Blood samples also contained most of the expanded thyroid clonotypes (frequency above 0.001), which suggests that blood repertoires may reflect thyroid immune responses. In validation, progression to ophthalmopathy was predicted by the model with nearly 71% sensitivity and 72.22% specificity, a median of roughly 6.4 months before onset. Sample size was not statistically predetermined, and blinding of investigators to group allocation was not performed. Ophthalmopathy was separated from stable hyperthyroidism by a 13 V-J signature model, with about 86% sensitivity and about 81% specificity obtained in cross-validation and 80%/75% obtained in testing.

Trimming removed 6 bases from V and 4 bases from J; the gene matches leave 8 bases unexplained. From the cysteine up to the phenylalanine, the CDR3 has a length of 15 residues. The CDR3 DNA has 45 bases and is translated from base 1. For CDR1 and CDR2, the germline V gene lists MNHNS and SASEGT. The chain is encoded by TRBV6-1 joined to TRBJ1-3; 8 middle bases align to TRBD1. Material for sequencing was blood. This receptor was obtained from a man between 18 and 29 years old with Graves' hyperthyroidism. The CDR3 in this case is CASSPRGLGGNTIYF. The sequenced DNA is TGTGCCAGCAGCCCCAGGGGGCTCGGGGGAAACACCATATATTTT.